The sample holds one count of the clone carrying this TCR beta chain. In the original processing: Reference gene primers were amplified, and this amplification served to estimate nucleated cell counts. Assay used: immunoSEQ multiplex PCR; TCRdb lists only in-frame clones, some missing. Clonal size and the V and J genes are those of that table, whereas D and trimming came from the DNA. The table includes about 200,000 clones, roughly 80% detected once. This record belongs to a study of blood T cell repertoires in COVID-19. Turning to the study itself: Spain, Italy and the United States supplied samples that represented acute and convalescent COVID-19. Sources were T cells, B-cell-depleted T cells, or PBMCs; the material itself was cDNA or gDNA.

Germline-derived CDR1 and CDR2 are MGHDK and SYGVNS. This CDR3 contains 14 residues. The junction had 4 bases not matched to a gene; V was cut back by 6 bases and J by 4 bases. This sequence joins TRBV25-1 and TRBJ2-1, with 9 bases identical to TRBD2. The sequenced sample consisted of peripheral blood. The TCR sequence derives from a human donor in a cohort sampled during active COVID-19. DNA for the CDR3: TGTGCCAGCAGCGAGACTAGCGGATACAATGAGCAGTTCTTC. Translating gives CASSETSGYNEQFF.